Below, 32 T cell receptor beta chains from the same sample are listed, as sequenced in a study of control samples from healthy donors and cancer patients. TCRdb keeps only in-frame clones here, not all; method: immunoSEQ multiplex PCR. This sample yields more than 65,000 clones, of which about 87% are seen a single time; about 2% belongs to the top ten. Specimen: PBMCs. Source of these receptors: a woman aged 55-70 years with head and neck cancer.

The chain carries TRBV6-6 and TRBJ1-5, with 7 bases matching TRBD1. With V trimmed by 6 bases and J by 1 base, 21 bases remained unmatched. CDR1 and CDR2 (germline): MNHNY, SVGAGI (reference sequence). The CDR3 covers 20 residues. CDR3: CASSPSRQGVIRGSNQPQHF. CDR3 in DNA: TGTGCCAGCAGCCCCTCCCGACAGGGCGTCATCCGAGGGAGCAATCAGCCCCAGCATTTT.

CDR3 in DNA: TGTGCCTCATCGGGACTAGCGGGACCGAACACCGGGGAGCTGTTTTTT. Encoded protein: CASSGLAGPNTGELFF. The chain employs TRBV10-3 and TRBJ2-2; TRBD2 matches at 13 bases. Trimming at V came to 11 bases and at J to 0 bases, leaving 6 bases not matched to a gene. CDR1 is ENHRY, CDR2 SYGVKD, per germline. This CDR3 region has 16 residues.

This chain joins TRBV5-1 and TRBJ1-3; D not certain. Germline V gene sequence: CDR1 SGHRS, CDR2 YFSETQ. V dropped 4 bases and J dropped 3 bases, with 14 bases sitting between them. This CDR3 is built from 15 residues. CDR3 protein: CASSPGGVRGNTIYF. The CDR3 coding sequence is TGCGCCAGCAGCCCCGGTGGGGTACGTGGAAACACCATATATTTT.

This chain connects TRBV10-1 to TRBJ1-1, with D possibly being TRBD1 (5 bases). Trimming cost V 2 bases and J 0 bases, with 13 bases left between them. The CDR3 is made up of 16 amino acids. Germline CDR1 is WNHNN and CDR2 is SYGVQD (reference sequence). The CDR3 DNA is TGCGCCAGCAGTGAGAAACTCAGGGCCATGAACACTGAAGCTTTCTTT. Its translation is CASSEKLRAMNTEAFF.

The V call is TRBV14, the J call TRBJ2-7, with TRBD1 matching 8 bases. V trimming: 1 base; J trimming: 6 bases; junction bases outside the gene matches: 5. The CDR3 sequence is 14 residues long. Germline CDR1 SGHDN, CDR2 FVKESK. This CDR3 is CASSQGQGFAEQYF. CDR3 DNA sequence: TGTGCCAGCAGCCAAGGACAGGGGTTCGCCGAGCAGTACTTC.

This rearrangement joins TRBV7-3 to TRBJ2-3; D uncertain. The CDR3 covers 13 residues. Trimming cost V 5 bases and J 2 bases, with 8 bases left between them. CDR1 is SGHTA, CDR2 FQGTGA, per germline. The CDR3: CASSPPATDTQYF. Here the CDR3 DNA reads TGTGCCAGCAGCCCCCCGGCCACAGATACGCAGTATTTT. The full variable domain, in which reference TRBV7-3 and TRBJ2-3 provide the parts outside the CDR3, is GAGVSQTPSNKVTEKGKYVELRCDPISGHTALYWYRQSLGQGPEFLIYFQGTGAADDSGLPNDRFFAVRPEGSVSTLKIQRTERGDSAVYLCASSPPATDTQYFGPGTRLTVL.

The V call is TRBV30, the J call TRBJ2-1; no reliable D call. Germline V gene data show CDR1 as GTSNPN and CDR2 as SVGIG (reference sequence). The V end was cut by 7 bases, the J end by 9 bases, with 13 bases between. This CDR3 has 11 residues. CDR3 nucleotides: TGTGCCTTGAAGGGTGGCGCTGAGCAGTTCTTC. Translated: CALKGGAEQFF.

This chain connects TRBV6-5 to TRBJ1-2; D gene unclear. Per germline, CDR1 MNHEY and CDR2 SVGAGI. The CDR3 covers 11 residues. V lost 4 bases and J lost 4, with 4 bases in between. CDR3 in amino acids: CASSSGYGYTF. The CDR3, as DNA: TGTGCCAGCAGTTCTGGCTATGGCTACACCTTC.

This chain connects TRBV5-1 to TRBJ2-2; D might be TRBD1 or TRBD2, each matching 5 bases. Germline lookup yields CDR1 SGHRS and CDR2 YFSETQ. Deletions cut 0 bases from V and 0 bases from J, with 12 bases between. The CDR3 length is 17 residues. The CDR3 DNA reads as TGCGCCAGCAGCTTGGCTGTTGGGACGGCGAACACCGGGGAGCTGTTTTTT. Amino acids: CASSLAVGTANTGELFF.

This chain uses TRBV9 with TRBJ2-5; D gene uncertain. V lost 0 bases and J lost 2, with 8 bases in between. The CDR3 length is 14 residues. Germline-derived CDR1 and CDR2 are SGDLS and YYNGEE. The CDR3 loop reads CASSVAERQETQYF. The DNA for the CDR3 is TGTGCCAGCAGCGTAGCCGAGAGACAAGAGACCCAGTACTTC.

The chain couples TRBV5-5 to TRBJ2-1, with 10 nucleotides matching TRBD2. Germline V CDR1 and CDR2: SGHKS, YYEKEE (reference sequence). Unmatched junction bases numbered 6, after V lost 6 bases and J lost 3 bases. The CDR3 is made up of 15 amino acids. The DNA of the CDR3 is TGTGCCAGCATGACTAGCGGGTTTTTCTACAATGAGCAGTTCTTC. Encoded protein: CASMTSGFFYNEQFF.

The chain links TRBV5-1 to TRBJ2-2; 12 nucleotides line up with TRBD2. Germline loops: CDR1 SGHRS, CDR2 YFSETQ. The CDR3 is 15 residues long. With 2 bases clipped from V and 9 bases from J, the junction kept 5 bases outside the gene matches. CDR3 in amino acids: CASSFASGRARELFF. CDR3 nucleotide sequence: TGCGCCAGCAGCTTCGCTAGCGGGAGGGCCCGGGAGCTGTTTTTT.

This rearrangement joins TRBV5-1 to TRBJ2-1, with a possible D match to TRBD1 (6 bases). With 4 bases removed from V and 5 bases from J, the gap between germline ends came to 7 bases. The CDR3 contains 12 residues. The V gene's germline CDR1 is SGHRS and CDR2 YFSETQ. For the CDR3, the DNA is TGCGCCAGCAGCGGGACAAACAATGAGCAGTTCTTC. Translated, it gives CASSGTNNEQFF.

The V call is TRBV19, the J call TRBJ1-6; D is uncertain. Germline CDR1 LNHDA, CDR2 SQIVND (reference sequence). This CDR3 is 18 amino acids long. Trimming took off 5 bases at V and 0 bases at J, with 17 bases between the two ends. The DNA for the CDR3 is TGTGCCAGTAGTGGGCCAAAGGACGTGAGCTCCTATAATTCACCCCTCCACTTT. Protein: CASSGPKDVSSYNSPLHF.

The rearrangement joins TRBV4-2 to TRBJ1-2, with 9 bases identical to TRBD1. Losses at the gene ends were 3 bases for V and 4 bases for J; bases not matched to a gene: 9. The CDR3 runs to 16 residues. Germline V gene lookup returns CDR1 LGHNA and CDR2 YNFKEQ. CDR3 sequence (DNA): TGTGCCAGCAGCCAGGAAGACAGGGGGGAAATCTATGGCTACACCTTC. Protein sequence: CASSQEDRGEIYGYTF.

The V and J genes are TRBV6-5 and TRBJ1-5; D is perhaps TRBD1 (5 bases). CDR1 and CDR2 (germline): MNHEY, SVGAGI. V was trimmed by 9 bases and J by 2 bases, leaving 17 bases between them. This CDR3 is built from 15 residues. The CDR3 sequence: CASRGDDLGNQPQHF. CDR3 DNA sequence: TGTGCCAGTAGAGGGGACGATTTGGGCAATCAGCCCCAGCATTTT.

The V call is TRBV6-6, the J call TRBJ1-1; possible D gene TRBD1, 6 bases. Germline V gene data show CDR1 as MNHNY and CDR2 as SVGAGI (reference sequence). The CDR3 has 14 residues. The germline V and J ends were trimmed by 4 bases and 3 bases, with 12 bases remaining between them. The CDR3 spells CASSLQGPDTEAFF. The CDR3 bases are TGTGCCAGCAGTTTACAGGGCCCGGACACTGAAGCTTTCTTT.

The gene calls are TRBV12-5 and TRBJ2-1; maybe TRBD2 (6 bases). Germline-derived CDR1 and CDR2 are LGHNT and FRNRAP. V was cut by 0 bases and J by 11 bases, with 14 bases left in between. This CDR3 spans 14 amino acids. Here the CDR3 reads CASGLVQTAGKQFF. The CDR3, as DNA: TGTGCTAGTGGTTTGGTACAGACGGCGGGAAAGCAGTTCTTC.

The V call is TRBV11-2, the J call TRBJ2-7; the D gene is possibly TRBD2 (5 bases). The CDR3 is made up of 13 amino acids. Germline values: CDR1 SGHAT, CDR2 FQNNGV. V lost 7 bases to trimming and J lost 3 bases, with 13 bases between them. The CDR3 DNA reads TGTGCCAGCAACCTCGGGGATTACTACGAGCAGTACTTC. Protein: CASNLGDYYEQYF.

The rearrangement joins TRBV10-3 to TRBJ2-3, with 10 nucleotides matching TRBD2. This CDR3 has 18 residues. The V segment lost 0 bases and the J segment 5 bases; nucleotides outside the gene matches: 11. The germline V gene encodes CDR1 ENHRY and CDR2 SYGVKD. The CDR3 loop reads CAISESTLTSGMQDTQYF. CDR3 sequence (DNA): TGTGCCATCAGTGAGTCGACTCTAACTAGCGGGATGCAAGATACGCAGTATTTT.

The CDR3 protein is CASSLSTGGSSQFF. For the CDR3, the DNA is TGTGCCAGCAGTTTATCAACAGGGGGCTCCTCCCAGTTCTTC. The rearrangement joins TRBV5-4 to TRBJ2-1, with 9 bases identical to TRBD1. This CDR3 region has 14 residues. Germline CDR1 SGHNT, CDR2 YYREEE (reference sequence). V shed 5 bases, J shed 13 bases, and the junction held 13 bases outside the gene matches.

The chain recombines TRBV6-5 with TRBJ2-7; unclear D gene. Germline CDR1 is MNHEY and CDR2 is SVGAGI. The CDR3 runs 15 residues. V was pared by 4 bases and J by 0 bases, with 13 bases between. CDR3 nucleotide sequence: TGTGCCAGCAGTTCTTGGCAGGATAGCTCCTACGAGCAGTACTTC. This sequence encodes CASSSWQDSSYEQYF.

This chain connects TRBV18 to TRBJ1-6; 9 bases are a match to TRBD1. Trimming took 5 bases from V and 7 from J; bases not matched to a gene: 6. Germline V gene lookup returns CDR1 KGHSH and CDR2 LQKENI. There are 15 residues in the CDR3. The CDR3 loop is CASSTGQGKNSPLHF. As DNA, the CDR3 is TGTGCCAGCTCAACCGGACAGGGGAAGAATTCACCCCTCCACTTT.

The chain is built from TRBV6-2 or TRBV6-3 and TRBJ1-2; the match to TRBD1 covers 8 bases. V shed 6 bases, J shed 2 bases, and the junction held 2 bases outside the gene matches. This CDR3 comprises 13 residues. From germline, CDR1 is MNHEY and CDR2 SVGEGT. For the CDR3, the DNA is TGTGCCAGCAGCTGGGACAGGAACTATGGCTACACCTTC. Translating gives CASSWDRNYGYTF.

This sequence joins TRBV12-5 and TRBJ2-7; TRBD2 agrees at 10 bases. Germline CDR1 reads LGHNT; CDR2 reads FRNRAP. The CDR3 contains 14 residues. The trim removed 5 bases at V and 5 bases at J, leaving 6 bases unmatched. CDR3 DNA sequence: TGTGCTAGTGGTGAGGGACTAGCGCGGAACGAGCAGTACTTC. Encoded protein: CASGEGLARNEQYF.

V is TRBV5-5 and J is TRBJ2-7; TRBD2 matches 7 bases. V shed 0 bases, J shed 3 bases, and the junction held 6 bases outside the gene matches. CDR3 length equals 15 residues. The germline V gene encodes CDR1 SGHKS and CDR2 YYEKEE (reference sequence). In nucleotides, the CDR3 is TGTGCCAGCAGCTTGGGGGCTAGCGGCCACTACGAGCAGTACTTC. Translation gives CASSLGASGHYEQYF.

This chain's CDR3 is CAISDPLGGGGYTF. The CDR3 DNA sequence: TGTGCCATCAGTGATCCTCTGGGAGGGGGCGGCTACACCTTC. The chain links TRBV10-3 to TRBJ1-2; 7 bases are a match to TRBD1. The V and J ends lost 3 bases and 8 bases, in that order; junction bases with no gene match: 9. The CDR3 runs 14 residues. CDR1 is ENHRY, CDR2 SYGVKD, per germline.

This clone was detected only a few times. The chain links TRBV27 to TRBJ2-7, with 9 bases fitting TRBD2. The J segment lost 2 bases and the V segment lost 4 bases, leaving 9 bases of the junction unmatched. This CDR3 has 16 amino acids. The germline CDR1 and CDR2 sequences are MNHEY and SMNVEV (reference sequence). CDR3: CASSSLGLADTYEQYF. The CDR3 DNA reads as TGTGCCAGCAGTTCCCTGGGACTAGCCGATACCTACGAGCAGTACTTC.

This chain links TRBV3-1 (or the pseudogene TRBV3-2) with TRBJ2-1; 9 bases are shared with TRBD1. The germline CDR1 and CDR2 sequences are LGHDT and YNNKEL (reference sequence). The V segment lost 2 bases and the J segment 8 bases; nucleotides outside the gene matches: 19. This CDR3 is built from 19 residues. CDR3 nucleotides: TGTGCCAGCAGCCAAAATATATTTGTCCCGGGACAGGGTCTAGATGAGCAGTTCTTC. Translating gives CASSQNIFVPGQGLDEQFF.

This clone was counted once. V gene TRBV20-1 combines with J gene TRBJ1-6; D not certain. V was clipped by 3 bases and J by 5 bases, with 14 bases between them. Germline V lookup: CDR1 DFQATT, CDR2 SNEGSKA (reference sequence). CDR3 length: 15 residues. The CDR3 sequence: CSASHLGQDNSPLHF. In DNA form, the CDR3 reads TGCAGTGCTAGTCATTTGGGTCAGGATAATTCACCCCTCCACTTT.

The gene calls are TRBV30 and TRBJ1-4; 7 bases line up with TRBD1. This CDR3 comprises 16 residues. Per the germline V gene, CDR1 is GTSNPN and CDR2 is SVGIG (reference sequence). Trimming at V came to 4 bases and at J to 8 bases, leaving 16 bases not matched to a gene. DNA for the CDR3: TGTGCCTGGATTAGTAAACATTACAGGGGCGGGGAAAAACTGTTTTTT. Protein sequence: CAWISKHYRGGEKLFF.

This clone showed up just a few times. The chain couples TRBV29-1 to TRBJ2-5; D is perhaps TRBD1 (8 bases). The V and J ends lost 5 bases and 4 bases respectively, with 20 bases between them. In germline, CDR1 is SQVTM, CDR2 ANQGSEA. This CDR3 comprises 15 residues. The CDR3 nucleotides read TGCAGCGTTACGGGGCGGACAGGGAGGGGAGAGACCCAGTACTTC. Its protein is CSVTGRTGRGETQYF.